The 15 T cell receptor beta chains below were found in one sample sequenced in a study of identical twins. One entry per CDR3 protein, called by TCRdb with MiXCR from the 5' RACE reads. In the table there are some 590,000 distinct CDR3 sequences, around a tenth of which are singletons. These data were likewise used in another study, on yellow fever vaccine responses in identical twins.

Specimen: PBMCs. The receptors come from a woman under 30 in good health.

This clonotype was detected a few times. The J gene is TRBJ2-2, the V gene TRBV24-1; no definite D call. Per the germline V gene, CDR1 is KGHDR and CDR2 is SFDVKD. V was shortened by 6 bases and J by 0 bases, with 7 bases between the two germline ends. The CDR3 length is 14 residues. The CDR3 nucleotides read TGTGCCACCAGTCTGACAACGAACACCGGGGAGCTGTTTTTT. Amino acid sequence: CATSLTTNTGELFF.

This clonotype was detected ten times or more. V gene TRBV28 combines with J gene TRBJ1-2, with 11 bases that match TRBD1. This CDR3 region has 19 residues. Germline trimming cut 3 bases from V and 7 bases from J; bases unmatched to any gene: 19. Germline V gene data show CDR1 as MDHEN and CDR2 as SYDVKM. DNA of the CDR3: TGTGCCAGCAGTTTTCACCCCCCGCCCTCAATGGACAGGGGGCTTGGCTACACCTTC. This codes for CASSFHPPPSMDRGLGYTF.

In this sample, this clonotype turned up many times. This chain joins TRBV20-1 and TRBJ2-7, with a possible D match to TRBD1 (5 bases). The V gene lost 3 bases and the J gene lost 5 bases, with 17 bases spanning the gap. In germline, CDR1 is DFQATT, CDR2 SNEGSKA (reference sequence). The CDR3 runs to 14 residues. The CDR3 DNA reads TGCAGTGCTAGGTCCGGACAAGGTAGGGACGAGCAGTACTTC. Its translation: CSARSGQGRDEQYF.

The sample holds a few counts of this clonotype. This CDR3 is CASSFDRDSPTYEQYF. As DNA, the CDR3 is TGTGCCAGCAGCTTCGACCGGGACAGTCCTACCTACGAGCAGTACTTC. The rearrangement uses TRBV7-9 and TRBJ2-7; 7 bases are a match to TRBD1. This CDR3 region has 16 residues. Germline lookup yields CDR1 SEHNR and CDR2 FQNEAQ (reference sequence). The trim removed 3 bases at V and 2 bases at J, leaving 10 bases unmatched.

This chain connects TRBV7-9 to TRBJ2-7; the D is unclear. Germline lookup yields CDR1 SEHNR and CDR2 FQNEAQ (reference sequence). This CDR3 has 12 residues. The germline V and J ends were trimmed by 5 bases and 6 bases, with 11 bases remaining between them. The CDR3 loop is CASSHLRGEQYF. The DNA of the CDR3 is TGTGCCAGCAGCCACCTTCGAGGCGAGCAGTACTTC.

The rearrangement links TRBV2 to TRBJ2-7, with TRBD1 matching 9 bases. The germline V gene encodes CDR1 SNHLY and CDR2 FYNNEI. Unmatched junction bases numbered 5, after V lost 5 bases and J lost 3 bases. The CDR3 totals 14 residues. For the CDR3, the DNA is TGTGCCAGCAGTCCGGACAGGGGTTTCTACGAGCAGTACTTC. Residues: CASSPDRGFYEQYF. Combining the CDR3 with reference TRBV2 and TRBJ2-7 gives the whole variable domain EPEVTQTPSHQVTQMGQEVILRCVPISNHLYFYWYRQILGQKVEFLVSFYNNEISEKSEIFDDQFSVERPDGSNFTLKIRSTKLEDSAMYFCASSPDRGFYEQYFGPGTRLTVT.

In this sample, this clonotype turned up a few times. Germline and junction disagree at one end, which may indicate a read error. The rearrangement links TRBV7-2 to TRBJ2-7, with 9 bases matching TRBD1. From germline, CDR1 is SGHTA and CDR2 FQGNSA. The CDR3 is 13 amino acids. CDR3 amino acids: CASRPGTGNPGVF. CDR3 sequence (DNA): TGTGCCAGCAGACCCGGGACAGGGAATCCCGGCGTCTTC.

This clonotype was counted a few times. The chain employs TRBV11-2 and TRBJ2-1; 9 positions agree with TRBD2. Unmatched junction bases numbered 8, after V lost 4 bases and J lost 4 bases. The CDR3 length is 16 residues. Germline-derived CDR1 and CDR2 are SGHAT and FQNNGV. CDR3: CASSSNLAGEYNEQFF. The CDR3 nucleotides read TGTGCCAGCAGCTCAAACTTAGCGGGAGAATACAATGAGCAGTTCTTC.

This clonotype was detected only a few times. The chain recombines TRBV7-8 with TRBJ2-1, with 9 bases fitting TRBD2. Germline V gives CDR1 SGHVS, CDR2 FQNEAQ. CDR3 size: 15 residues. The V gene end was trimmed by 2 bases and the J gene end by 10 bases; junction bases not matched to a gene: 9. The CDR3 is CASSLMASGILEQFF. The CDR3 DNA reads TGTGCCAGCAGCTTAATGGCTAGCGGGATCTTAGAGCAGTTCTTC. Full variable domain (remainder filled in from reference TRBV7-8 and TRBJ2-1): GAGVSQSPRYKVAKRGQDVALRCDPISGHVSLFWYQQALGQGPEFLTYFQNEAQLDKSGLPSDRFFAERPEGSVSTLKIQRTQQEDSAVYLCASSLMASGILEQFFGPGTRLTVL.

The sample holds a few counts of this clonotype. The rearrangement joins TRBV4-3 to TRBJ2-7, with a possible D match to TRBD1 (5 bases). This CDR3 has 16 residues. Trimming took 2 bases from V and 3 from J, leaving 17 bases between them. Germline V gives CDR1 LGHNA, CDR2 YSLEER. The CDR3 DNA sequence: TGCGCCAGCAGCCAAACAACGGACAAGACTCTCTACGAGCAGTACTTC. Its protein product is CASSQTTDKTLYEQYF.

In this sample, this clonotype turned up a few times. The chain combines TRBV20-1 with TRBJ1-2; a possible D gene is TRBD1 (5 bases). Germline V gives CDR1 DFQATT, CDR2 SNEGSKA (reference sequence). This CDR3 contains 14 residues. The V end was cut by 0 bases, the J end by 3 bases, with 11 bases between. Written as DNA, the CDR3 is TGCAGTGCTAGAGAGGCAGGGAGGGACTATGGCTACACCTTC. Translated: CSAREAGRDYGYTF.

Ten or more counts support this clonotype. The J gene is TRBJ2-5, the V gene TRBV12-3 or TRBV12-4, with 10 bases that match TRBD2. V dropped 1 base and J dropped 5; count of bases not matched to a gene: 4. There are 15 residues in the CDR3. CDR3 amino acids: CASSLGGSGRETQYF. Written as DNA, the CDR3 is TGTGCCAGCAGTTTAGGTGGTAGCGGGAGGGAGACCCAGTACTTC.

This clonotype was detected a few times. V is TRBV6-5 and J is TRBJ2-1, with 10 bases fitting TRBD1. Germline CDR1 MNHEY, CDR2 SVGAGI. V dropped 7 bases and J dropped 5; count of bases not matched to a gene: 8. The CDR3 has 15 amino acids. CDR3: CASIFSGTGDNEQFF. The CDR3 DNA follows: TGTGCCAGCATTTTCTCCGGGACAGGGGACAATGAGCAGTTCTTC.

The chain recombines TRBV21-1 with TRBJ2-4; TRBD1, as called in the table, went unchecked against the DNA. TRBV21-1 counts as a pseudogene. This CDR3 spans 18 amino acids. CDR3 residues: CASSAPRRGPLAKNIQYF. For the CDR3, the DNA is TGTGCCAGCAGCGCCCCCCGTCGGGGGCCACTAGCCAAAAACATTCAGTACTTC.

This clonotype showed up just a few times. The CDR3 DNA is TGTGCCAGCAGCTTAGGTGTCGGCAGGAGATCATACGAGCAGTACTTC. The encoded protein is CASSLGVGRRSYEQYF. The chain uses TRBV7-2 and TRBJ2-7; D gene unclear. This CDR3 has 16 amino acids. Germline CDR1 reads SGHTA; CDR2 reads FQGNSA. V lost 1 base and J 4 bases, leaving 17 bases between the germline ends.